These T cell receptor beta chains were read from a single sample in a study of OX40 agonist ivuxolimab in advanced cancers. Assay used: immunoSEQ multiplex PCR; TCRdb lists only in-frame clones, some missing. The sample carries around 86,000 clones, approximately 91% recorded once. The material was CD4+ or CD8+ T cells sorted from blood, obtained in a trial of the OX40 agonist ivuxolimab. All receptors come from an adult with an advanced solid tumor such as melanoma, head and neck, liver or kidney cancer. Both conserved end residues are part of each CDR3. The D gene is left open where the match is weak. Size is stated for part of the rows, as once, few or many counts, or as a class when the clone is expanded.

J	D	size	length	V	DNA	CDR3
TRBJ2-1	TRBD2	-	14	TRBV11-2	TGTGCCAGCAGCCCCTTAGCGGGCTACAATGAGCAGTTCTTC	CASSPLAGYNEQFF
TRBJ2-7	-	once	15	TRBV18	TGTGCCAGCTCACCAAGGCTAGGGGATACCTACGAGCAGTACTTC	CASSPRLGDTYEQYF
TRBJ2-7	TRBD2	-	15	TRBV7-9	TGTGCCAGCAGCCCCGGACTAGCGGGAGTCTACGAGCAGTACTTC	CASSPGLAGVYEQYF
TRBJ2-1	-	once	14	TRBV5-1	TGCGCCAGCAGCCTAACCCGACTAGGGTTTGAGCAGTTCTTC	CASSLTRLGFEQFF
TRBJ2-5	TRBD2	-	15	TRBV10-1	TGCGCCAGCAGTGAGACGACTAGCGGGAGAGAGACCCAGTACTTC	CASSETTSGRETQYF
TRBJ2-2	-	-	14	TRBV7-8	TGTGCCAGCATCCCCCGGAGGGGTTCCGGGGAGCTGTTTTTT	CASIPRRGSGELFF
TRBJ2-5	-	once	13	TRBV5-4	TGTGCCAGCAGCTTGCGGGGACCGGAGACCCAGTACTTC	CASSLRGPETQYF
TRBJ1-5	-	-	17	TRBV7-9	TGTGCCAGCAGCAATCGACACCTGGACTACGACAATCAGCCCCAGCATTTT	CASSNRHLDYDNQPQHF
TRBJ1-1	-	-	14	TRBV2	TGTGCCAGCAGTGGGGTCTTAAGGAACACTGAAGCTTTCTTT	CASSGVLRNTEAFF
TRBJ1-1	-	-	13	TRBV7-9	TGTGCCAGCAGCACCCGCGTGGGCACTGAAGCTTTCTTT	CASSTRVGTEAFF
TRBJ2-3	TRBD2	-	16	TRBV7-2	TGTGCCAGCAGCACCAGACTAGCGGGAGCGACAGATACGCAGTATTTT	CASSTRLAGATDTQYF
TRBJ1-3	-	medium-sized	12	TRBV4-2	TGTGCCAGCTCACCCGCTGGAAACACCATATATTTT	CASSPAGNTIYF
TRBJ2-6	TRBD1	-	19	TRBV5-6	TGTGCCAGCAACTCGTCGGGACAGGGAAGTTTGTTGAGGGCCAACGTCCTGACTTTC	CASNSSGQGSLLRANVLTF
TRBJ2-7	TRBD2	-	19	TRBV27	TGTGCCAGCAGTTTACGGTTATCCGGGACTAGCGGGAAGGTGGGAGAGCAGTACTTC	CASSLRLSGTSGKVGEQYF
TRBJ2-2	TRBD2	-	18	TRBV7-8	TGTGCCAGCAGCGGAGTACTAGCGGGAGAAACGGGCACCGGGGAGCTGTTTTTT	CASSGVLAGETGTGELFF
TRBJ1-2	TRBD1	-	15	TRBV15	TGTGCCACCAGCAGAGTGGACAGGGCTAACTATGGCTACACCTTC	CATSRVDRANYGYTF
TRBJ2-2	TRBD2	-	15	TRBV2	TGTGCCAGCAGGGGACTAGCGGGAGCCACCGGGGAGCTGTTTTTT	CASRGLAGATGELFF
TRBJ2-1	-	-	12	TRBV6-6	TGTGCCAGCAGTGTACACGACAATGAGCAGTTCTTC	CASSVHDNEQFF
TRBJ2-7	-	-	11	TRBV6-6	TGTGCCAGCGGTCTGGCCTACGAGCAGTACTTC	CASGLAYEQYF
TRBJ1-1	-	-	15	TRBV19	TGTGCCAGTAGTACATGGACAGAACAGAACACTGAAGCTTTCTTT	CASSTWTEQNTEAFF
TRBJ2-7	-	few	13	TRBV10-1	TGCGCCAGCAGTGACCCTAGCTCCTACGAGCAGTACTTC	CASSDPSSYEQYF
TRBJ2-3	TRBD2	few	17	TRBV9	TGTGCCAGCAGCTTGACGACTAGCGGGAGGGTAGCAGATACGCAGTATTTT	CASSLTTSGRVADTQYF
TRBJ2-7	-	-	16	TRBV19	TGTGCCAGTAGTACTCAACAGGGTACCGTCTCCTACGAGCAGTACTTC	CASSTQQGTVSYEQYF
TRBJ2-1	-	-	17	TRBV19	TGTGCCAGTAGTATCCGGAGGGGTCGGAGCTCCTACAATGAGCAGTTCTTC	CASSIRRGRSSYNEQFF
TRBJ1-2	-	-	15	TRBV15	TGTGCCACCAGCCTCGAGGGCTGGGCCAGACGGGGCTACACCTTC	CATSLEGWARRGYTF
TRBJ2-2	-	-	16	TRBV27	TGTGCCAGCAGTTTCTTCGGCGTAGGCTATACCGGGGAGCTGTTTTTT	CASSFFGVGYTGELFF
TRBJ2-3	-	-	15	TRBV7-6	TGTGCCAGCAGCCGAGGGGGATTGAGCACAGATACGCAGTATTTT	CASSRGGLSTDTQYF
TRBJ2-7	-	-	14	TRBV28	TGTGCCAGTAAGAACTATCGGGGCCACCAGGAGCAGTACTTC	CASKNYRGHQEQYF
TRBJ1-5	TRBD1	-	15	TRBV19	TGTGCCAGTAGGACCGGACAGGGAATAACTGAGCCCCAGCATTTT	CASRTGQGITEPQHF